This entry concerns a single T cell receptor (beta chain). Antigen specificity is unknown. The PCR employed 60 Vbeta primers together with 13 Jbeta primers. Assay: immunoSEQ multiplex PCR; the TCRdb copy retains only in-frame clones and omits some. The repertoire holds over 200,000 clones, with 75% to 80% as singletons. CDR3 length: 18 amino acids. Trimming removed 10 bases from V and 0 bases from J; junction bases left unmatched: 16. Germline V gene data show CDR1 as LNHDA and CDR2 as SQIVND (reference sequence). This sample is drawn from a study of cytomegalovirus exposure and HLA in healthy donors. Looking at the study overall: HLA-typed donors were the source of approximately 85 million unique TCRs held in an early data release.

Study-wide points: Prior analysis indicated that the majority of TCR beta V segments exhibited productivity approximately 90% or approximately 30% of the time. Clonal expansion was found to be greater in HLA-associated TCR beta chains than in equally common others in a later analysis.

The receptor's source is a male donor in good health and CMV-seronegative. This chain connects TRBV19 to TRBJ1-5; 9 bases are a match to TRBD1. Material for sequencing was PBMCs. The DNA for the CDR3 is TGTGCCACCCGGAGGAAGGGGACAGGGACCAATAGCAATCAGCCCCAGCATTTT. The encoded protein is CATRRKGTGTNSNQPQHF.